The 24 T cell receptor beta chains below were found in one sample sequenced in a study of vaccination effects on CD4 cells after COVID-19. Only in-frame clones appear in the TCRdb table, and some are missing; sequencing was by immunoSEQ multiplex PCR. The table shows around 41,000 clones, with roughly 87% occurring only once. Scientists isolated CD4+ T cells after a roughly nine-day culture period ended. Antigens of these TCRs are unknown. This material consisted of CD4+ T cells from PBMCs cultured without peptide, taken before COVID-19 vaccination. The receptors were gathered from a human donor who received a COVID-19 vaccine.

The chain is built from TRBV6-6 and TRBJ1-4; weak D call: TRBD1 (6 bases). The CDR3 loop spans 16 amino acids. CDR1 is MNHNY and CDR2 is SVGAGI in the germline V gene (reference sequence). Between the trimmed V and J ends, which lost 2 bases and 0 bases, there was a span of 10 bases. Here the CDR3 reads CASSYGRGTTNEKLFF. For the CDR3, the DNA is TGTGCCAGCAGTTACGGGAGGGGGACAACTAATGAAAAACTGTTTTTT.

The genes are TRBV20-1 and TRBJ2-1; D unclear. V was pared by 6 bases and J by 8 bases, with 8 bases between. The CDR3 has 10 amino acids. Per germline, CDR1 DFQATT and CDR2 SNEGSKA (reference sequence). This chain's CDR3 is CSALHYEQFF. CDR3 DNA sequence: TGCAGTGCCCTACATTATGAGCAGTTCTTC.

Here the CDR3 reads CASSIYPGRTRGYGYTF. The CDR3 DNA is TGTGCCAGTAGTATTTATCCCGGCAGGACCCGGGGCTATGGCTACACCTTC. The chain links TRBV19 to TRBJ1-2; D is ambiguous. The V gene's germline CDR1 is LNHDA and CDR2 SQIVND (reference sequence). This CDR3 is 17 amino acids long. Trimming removed 3 bases from V and 4 bases from J, with 21 bases in between. Looking up the rest from reference TRBV19 and TRBJ1-2 gives the full variable domain: DGGITQSPKYLFRKEGQNVTLSCEQNLNHDAMYWYRQDPGQGLRLIYYSQIVNDFQKGDIAEGYSVSREKKESFPLTVTSAQKNPTAFYLCASSIYPGRTRGYGYTFGSGTRLTVV.

This chain connects TRBV5-5 to TRBJ2-3, with D perhaps matching TRBD2 (6 bases). The germline gives CDR1 SGHKS, CDR2 YYEKEE (reference sequence). Trimming cost V 4 bases and J 3 bases, with 15 bases left between them. The CDR3 consists of 15 residues. The CDR3 protein is CASSPWERVTDTQYF. The DNA of the CDR3 is TGTGCCAGCAGCCCGTGGGAGCGGGTTACAGATACGCAGTATTTT.

The chain joins TRBV19 to TRBJ1-1, with D unclear. Germline loops: CDR1 LNHDA, CDR2 SQIVND (reference sequence). Between the trimmed V and J ends, which lost 9 bases and 2 bases, there was a span of 13 bases. This CDR3 contains 13 residues. CDR3 DNA sequence: TGTGCCAGCCGCCGGCCGGGAAACACTGAAGCTTTCTTT. Its translation is CASRRPGNTEAFF.

The V call is TRBV29-1, the J call TRBJ1-2; 7 nucleotides align to TRBD1. The CDR3 loop spans 18 amino acids. Trimming at V came to 6 bases and at J to 8 bases, leaving 27 bases not matched to a gene. Germline V gene data show CDR1 as SQVTM and CDR2 as ANQGSEA. CDR3 DNA sequence: TGCAGCGTGGGTCAGTTCTGGGAGAGGGGGCGAGTTAACGGAGGCTACACCTTC. Translated: CSVGQFWERGRVNGGYTF.

The chain employs TRBV21-1 and TRBJ2-7; the table calls TRBD1, which could not be checked here. TRBV21-1 counts as a pseudogene. The CDR3 is 15 amino acids. The CDR3 DNA follows: TGTGCCAGCAGCAGGCCTAAGGGGATCTCCTACGAGCAGTACGTC. Protein: CASSRPKGISYEQYV.

The chain's CDR3 is CASTGTGFGEQYV. The CDR3 nucleotides are TGTGCCAGCACCGGGACAGGGTTTGGCGAGCAGTACGTC. The chain employs TRBV2 and TRBJ2-7; 9 nucleotides line up with TRBD1. V shed 7 bases and J 6 bases; nucleotides not matched to a gene: 7. CDR1 and CDR2 from the germline V gene are SNHLY and FYNNEI. The CDR3 sequence is 13 residues long.

V is TRBV7-8 and J is TRBJ1-1, with D perhaps matching TRBD1 (6 bases). Germline V gene data show CDR1 as SGHVS and CDR2 as FQNEAQ. This CDR3 has 14 residues. V was cut by 0 bases and J by 10 bases, with 15 bases left in between. In DNA, the CDR3 is TGTGCCAGCAGCTTAGCGGAGACAAAAGGGGGAGCTTTCTTT. This sequence encodes CASSLAETKGGAFF. The full variable domain, rest sourced from reference TRBV7-8 and TRBJ1-1, is GAGVSQSPRYKVAKRGQDVALRCDPISGHVSLFWYQQALGQGPEFLTYFQNEAQLDKSGLPSDRFFAERPEGSVSTLKIQRTQQEDSAVYLCASSLAETKGGAFFGQGTRLTVV.

The rearrangement links TRBV15 to TRBJ1-3; D unclear. Germline lookup yields CDR1 LNHNV and CDR2 YYDKDF (reference sequence). V lost 0 bases, J lost 0 bases, and 9 bases lay in between. This CDR3 is built from 16 residues. CDR3 in DNA: TGTGCCACCAGCAGAGATCCTGTCGACTCTGGAAACACCATATATTTT. Its protein is CATSRDPVDSGNTIYF.

The J gene is TRBJ1-2, the V gene TRBV5-1; no definite D call. Trimming took 2 bases from V and 2 from J, leaving 7 bases between them. There are 13 residues in the CDR3. Germline V gene lookup returns CDR1 SGHRS and CDR2 YFSETQ. The CDR3 reads CASSLRDNYGYTF. CDR3 DNA: TGCGCCAGCAGCTTAAGAGACAACTATGGCTACACCTTC.

The chain uses TRBV5-4 and TRBJ2-1; 9 nucleotides agree with TRBD2. V dropped 2 bases and J dropped 4; count of bases not matched to a gene: 7. The germline CDR1 and CDR2 sequences are SGHNT and YYREEE (reference sequence). This CDR3 is built from 16 residues. The CDR3 reads CASSLAPSGVYNEQFF. In DNA form, the CDR3 reads TGTGCCAGCAGCTTAGCGCCTAGCGGGGTATACAATGAGCAGTTCTTC.

The CDR3 here is CASSTRDAANYNEQFF. Here the CDR3 DNA reads TGTGCCAGTAGTACCCGGGACGCCGCAAACTACAATGAGCAGTTCTTC. The J gene is TRBJ2-1, the V gene TRBV19; tentatively, D is TRBD1 or TRBD2 (5 bases each). The germline CDR1 and CDR2 sequences are LNHDA and SQIVND (reference sequence). This CDR3 region has 16 residues. V was clipped by 4 bases and J by 3 bases, with 16 bases between them.

V gene TRBV10-3 combines with J gene TRBJ2-7, with a possible D match to TRBD2 (6 bases). CDR1 and CDR2 (germline): ENHRY, SYGVKD. The CDR3 contains 14 residues. V was shortened by 2 bases and J by 0 bases, with 8 bases between the two germline ends. The CDR3 DNA sequence: TGTGCCATCAGTGAGGGGCGGGGCTCCTACGAGCAGTACGTC. Protein product: CAISEGRGSYEQYV.

This clone has a single count. This chain links TRBV6-1 with TRBJ1-5; possible D gene TRBD1, 6 bases. The CDR3 length is 16 residues. V was shortened by 5 bases and J by 0 bases, with 14 bases between the two germline ends. Germline loops: CDR1 MNHNS, CDR2 SASEGT. CDR3 nucleotide sequence: TGTGCCAGCAGTCAAGAGGGGGGGCTTAGCAATCAGCCCCAGCATTTT. It specifies CASSQEGGLSNQPQHF.

This rearrangement joins TRBV25-1 to TRBJ2-2; 9 nucleotides match TRBD2. The CDR3 spans 15 residues. The ends lost 4 bases at V and 8 bases at J; junction bases unmatched: 8. Germline CDR1 MGHDK, CDR2 SYGVNS. Written as DNA, the CDR3 is TGTGCCAGCAGTGCTTACGGACTAGCGTTAGGGGAGCTGTTTTTT. It yields the protein CASSAYGLALGELFF.

The chain uses TRBV6-1 and TRBJ2-5; no clear D. The CDR3 totals 14 residues. Germline values: CDR1 MNHNS, CDR2 SASEGT. Trimming took 1 base from V and 7 from J, leaving 13 bases between them. CDR3 region: CASSEGQPTATQYF. CDR3 DNA: TGTGCCAGCAGTGAAGGGCAGCCTACAGCGACCCAGTACTTC.

This clone was seen a single time. The rearrangement joins TRBV7-9 to TRBJ1-5; D possibly corresponds to TRBD1 (5 bases). V was pared by 2 bases and J by 3 bases, with 17 bases between. Germline CDR1 and CDR2: SEHNR and FQNEAQ (reference sequence). The CDR3 length is 17 residues. The CDR3 spells CASSLSPPKGINQPQHF. DNA of the CDR3: TGTGCCAGCAGCTTATCCCCCCCCAAGGGGATCAATCAGCCCCAGCATTTT. Full variable domain (remainder filled in from reference TRBV7-9 and TRBJ1-5): DTGVSQNPRHKITKRGQNVTFRCDPISEHNRLYWYRQTLGQGPEFLTYFQNEAQLEKSRLLSDRFSAERPKGSFSTLEIQRTEQGDSAMYLCASSLSPPKGINQPQHFGDGTRLSIL.

The rearrangement joins TRBV27 to TRBJ2-2; tentatively, D is TRBD2 (5 bases). Germline V gives CDR1 MNHEY, CDR2 SMNVEV (reference sequence). V was cut by 7 bases and J by 4 bases, with 16 bases left in between. The CDR3 loop spans 15 amino acids. CDR3 nucleotide sequence: TGTGCCAGCACTGGCCGGACTGGAGGCACCGGGGAGCTGTTTTTT. Translated, it gives CASTGRTGGTGELFF.

The rearrangement uses TRBV19 and TRBJ2-3; 7 nucleotides match TRBD2. Germline V gene sequence: CDR1 LNHDA, CDR2 SQIVND (reference sequence). The trim removed 3 bases at V and 8 bases at J, leaving 14 bases unmatched. There are 16 residues in the CDR3. The DNA for the CDR3 is TGTGCCAGTAGTATTGAGCGGGACTATGGGAGGGGTACGCAGTATTTT. It specifies CASSIERDYGRGTQYF.

V and J are TRBV11-2 and TRBJ1-2; 9 nucleotides agree with TRBD1. Germline V lookup: CDR1 SGHAT, CDR2 FQNNGV. There are 15 residues in the CDR3. Trimming at V came to 5 bases and at J to 4 bases, leaving 8 bases not matched to a gene. The CDR3 nucleotides read TGTGCCAGCAGCCCACAGGGGGCGCAAGGCTATGGCTACACCTTC. Its protein is CASSPQGAQGYGYTF.

This clone was seen only once. The CDR3 here is CASSIGDRAGNTIYF. Here the CDR3 DNA reads TGTGCCAGTAGTATTGGGGACAGGGCCGGAAACACCATATATTTT. The chain couples TRBV19 to TRBJ1-3, with 9 bases that match TRBD1. This CDR3 spans 15 amino acids. The germline V gene encodes CDR1 LNHDA and CDR2 SQIVND (reference sequence). The ends lost 3 bases at V and 4 bases at J; junction bases unmatched: 4. The entire variable domain, with the rest obtained from reference TRBV19 and TRBJ1-3, is as follows: DGGITQSPKYLFRKEGQNVTLSCEQNLNHDAMYWYRQDPGQGLRLIYYSQIVNDFQKGDIAEGYSVSREKKESFPLTVTSAQKNPTAFYLCASSIGDRAGNTIYFGEGSWLTVV.

The chain has TRBV13 and TRBJ2-1; D is unclear. The germline V gene has CDR1 PRHDT and CDR2 FYEKMQ (reference sequence). The CDR3 runs to 17 residues. The V end was cut by 5 bases, the J end by 0 bases, with 17 bases between. The CDR3 region is CASSQSVYGLSYNEQFF. The CDR3 nucleotides read TGTGCCAGCAGCCAGAGTGTTTATGGGCTCTCCTACAATGAGCAGTTCTTC. Full variable domain (remainder filled in from reference TRBV13 and TRBJ2-1): AAGVIQSPRHLIKEKRETATLKCYPIPRHDTVYWYQQGPGQDPQFLISFYEKMQSDKGSIPDRFSAQQFSDYHSELNMSSLELGDSALYFCASSQSVYGLSYNEQFFGPGTRLTVL.

V usage is TRBV12-3 or TRBV12-4 and J usage is TRBJ2-1; perhaps D is TRBD1 or TRBD2 (6 bases each). The V and J ends lost 9 bases and 4 bases respectively, with 13 bases between them. This CDR3 contains 13 residues. CDR3 nucleotide sequence: TGTGCCAGTGTGAGGGGGGCTTACAATGAGCAGTTCTTC. It codes for CASVRGAYNEQFF.